The 18 T cell receptor beta chains presented below share a single source sample, sequenced in a study of cytomegalovirus exposure and HLA in healthy donors. A multiplex PCR was run with 60 Vbeta primers and 13 Jbeta primers. The data were produced by immunoSEQ multiplex PCR, yet TCRdb's version contains in-frame clones alone and is incomplete. In the table there are about 140,000 clones, 76% of which are singletons. The sequencing input was PBMCs. The source of these receptors is a male donor in good health and CMV-seronegative.

The chain is built from TRBV19 and TRBJ2-1; TRBD1 matches at 10 bases. Germline values: CDR1 LNHDA, CDR2 SQIVND (reference sequence). There are 14 residues in the CDR3. V shed 6 bases, J shed 4 bases, and the junction held 3 bases outside the gene matches. CDR3 residues: CASRPGQGYNEQFF. The DNA for the CDR3 is TGTGCCAGTAGACCGGGACAGGGGTACAATGAGCAGTTCTTC.

V gene TRBV15 combines with J gene TRBJ2-7, with 9 bases that match TRBD1. V was pared by 6 bases and J by 2 bases, with 5 bases of the junction left unmatched. The germline V gene encodes CDR1 LNHNV and CDR2 YYDKDF (reference sequence). The CDR3 runs to 14 residues. Written as DNA, the CDR3 is TGTGCCACCAGAGCGACAGGGGGTGCCTACGAGCAGTACTTC. Its protein is CATRATGGAYEQYF.

Only one count was recorded for this clone. The chain combines TRBV15 with TRBJ2-1; 7 positions match TRBD2. The CDR3 totals 17 residues. J was trimmed by 3 bases and V by 3 bases; bases with no gene match: 11. Looked up from germline, CDR1 is LNHNV and CDR2 is YYDKDF (reference sequence). CDR3 amino acids: CATSRGIPSGYYNEQFF. The CDR3 bases are TGTGCCACCAGCAGGGGGATTCCTAGCGGCTACTACAATGAGCAGTTCTTC.

The chain links TRBV5-1 to TRBJ2-2; D gene ambiguous. The V and J ends lost 6 bases and 1 base respectively, with 10 bases between them. Germline V lookup: CDR1 SGHRS, CDR2 YFSETQ. The CDR3 spans 14 residues. CDR3 in amino acids: CASNPSGNTGELFF. CDR3 sequence (DNA): TGCGCCAGCAACCCGTCCGGGAACACCGGGGAGCTGTTTTTT.

This rearrangement joins TRBV7-2 to TRBJ2-7; 10 bases are a match to TRBD2. The CDR3 extends over 17 amino acids. Unmatched junction bases numbered 12, after V lost 1 base and J lost 6 bases. Looked up from germline, CDR1 is SGHTA and CDR2 is FQGNSA. The CDR3 DNA reads as TGTGCCAGCAGCTTAGTCGTAGCGGGAGGCATAACAGGCGAGCAGTACTTC. Its protein is CASSLVVAGGITGEQYF.

The gene calls are TRBV4-3 and TRBJ2-5, with no clear D. The CDR3 is 15 residues long. Per the germline V gene, CDR1 is LGHNA and CDR2 is YSLEER. V was cut by 1 base and J by 3 bases, with 12 bases left in between. The CDR3, as DNA: TGCGCCAGCAGCCAAGCGGTAGAGTTCAAAGAGACCCAGTACTTC. It yields the protein CASSQAVEFKETQYF.

The chain has TRBV28 and TRBJ2-2, with unresolved D. V shed 3 bases and J shed 0 bases, with 5 bases lying between them. CDR1 MDHEN and CDR2 SYDVKM come from the germline V gene. This CDR3 contains 14 residues. In DNA, the CDR3 is TGTGCCAGCAGTTTGGGCGCGAACACCGGGGAGCTGTTTTTT. Translation: CASSLGANTGELFF.

V usage is TRBV30 and J usage is TRBJ2-7; D gene unclear. The V end lost 2 bases, the J end lost 0 bases, and 11 bases lay between the germline ends. The CDR3 covers 14 residues. Per germline, CDR1 GTSNPN and CDR2 SVGIG (reference sequence). CDR3 protein: CAWSRSDLSYEQYF. The CDR3 DNA is TGTGCCTGGAGTAGGAGCGACCTCTCCTACGAGCAGTACTTC. The full variable domain, its missing parts supplied by reference TRBV30 and TRBJ2-7, is SQTIHQWPATLVQPVGSPLSLECTVEGTSNPNLYWYRQAAGRGLQLLFYSVGIGQISSEVPQNLSASRPQDRQFILSSKKLLLSDSGFYLCAWSRSDLSYEQYFGPGTRLTVT.

This rearrangement joins TRBV11-1 to TRBJ2-1; D not resolved. V was clipped by 5 bases and J by 4 bases, with 3 bases between them. The germline gives CDR1 SGHAT, CDR2 FQDESV (reference sequence). The CDR3 sequence is 11 residues long. CDR3 nucleotide sequence: TGTGCCAGCAGCGCGTACAATGAGCAGTTCTTC. Its protein is CASSAYNEQFF.

V usage is TRBV15 and J usage is TRBJ1-1, with 11 bases aligning to TRBD1. The CDR3 extends over 19 amino acids. The germline gives CDR1 LNHNV, CDR2 YYDKDF (reference sequence). V lost 5 bases to trimming and J lost 4 bases; unmatched junction nucleotides: 18. The CDR3 reads CATSRTGGVPLSFSTEAFF. Written as DNA, the CDR3 is TGTGCCACCAGCCGGACAGGGGGCGTACCACTTTCCTTTAGCACTGAAGCTTTCTTT.

The chain employs TRBV6-4 and TRBJ1-5; maybe TRBD1 (5 bases). The ends were cut back, 11 bases at V and 1 base at J, with 15 bases in the middle. The CDR3 has 14 residues. Germline V gives CDR1 MRHNA, CDR2 SNTAGT. The chain's CDR3 is CAGWIQGSNQPQHF. The CDR3 DNA is TGTGCCGGTTGGATCCAGGGAAGCAATCAGCCCCAGCATTTT.

This clone appeared a few times. The genes are TRBV19 and TRBJ2-2; D gene ambiguous. There are 16 residues in the CDR3. Germline values: CDR1 LNHDA, CDR2 SQIVND (reference sequence). The V end lost 5 bases, the J end lost 1 base, and 14 bases lay between the germline ends. CDR3 sequence (DNA): TGTGCCAGTAGTGAAACGTTGGCAGGGAACACCGGGGAGCTGTTTTTT. Amino acid sequence: CASSETLAGNTGELFF.

The chain links TRBV5-3 to TRBJ2-7; 10 bases are shared with TRBD2. TRBV5-3 is assigned to the ORF class and has an uncertain function. CDR3 size: 14 residues. The V gene end was trimmed by 4 bases and the J gene end by 3 bases; junction bases not matched to a gene: 4. The CDR3 spells CARSPSSGGYEQYF. DNA for the CDR3: TGTGCCAGAAGCCCCTCTAGCGGGGGCTACGAGCAGTACTTC.

The chain links TRBV28 to TRBJ1-1, with TRBD1 matching over 7 bases. The J segment lost 5 bases and the V segment lost 4 bases, leaving 10 bases of the junction unmatched. Per the germline V gene, CDR1 is MDHEN and CDR2 is SYDVKM. The CDR3 length is 15 residues. The chain's CDR3 is CASSSRNRGVTEAFF. DNA for the CDR3: TGTGCCAGCAGTTCCAGAAACAGGGGTGTAACTGAAGCTTTCTTT. Variable domain in full (rest from reference TRBV28 and TRBJ1-1): DVKVTQSSRYLVKRTGEKVFLECVQDMDHENMFWYRQDPGLGLRLIYFSYDVKMKEKGDIPEGYSVSREKKERFSLILESASTNQTSMYLCASSSRNRGVTEAFFGQGTRLTVV.

V gene TRBV18 combines with J gene TRBJ1-2; TRBD1 might be the D (6 bases). The ends were cut back, 3 bases at V and 4 bases at J, with 6 bases in the middle. The CDR3 is made up of 12 amino acids. The germline V gene encodes CDR1 KGHSH and CDR2 LQKENI. Here the CDR3 DNA reads TGTGCCAGCTCACCGGACAGCTATGGCTACACCTTC. It yields the protein CASSPDSYGYTF.

The V call is TRBV19, the J call TRBJ1-1, with 7 bases identical to TRBD1. V lost 5 bases, J lost 5 bases, and 8 bases stayed unmatched. The CDR3 loop spans 14 amino acids. The germline CDR1 and CDR2 sequences are LNHDA and SQIVND (reference sequence). Written as DNA, the CDR3 is TGTGCCAGTAGTGTGCGACAGGGCGGGACTGAAGCTTTCTTT. This sequence encodes CASSVRQGGTEAFF. Combining the CDR3 with reference TRBV19 and TRBJ1-1 gives the whole variable domain DGGITQSPKYLFRKEGQNVTLSCEQNLNHDAMYWYRQDPGQGLRLIYYSQIVNDFQKGDIAEGYSVSREKKESFPLTVTSAQKNPTAFYLCASSVRQGGTEAFFGQGTRLTVV.

For the CDR3, the DNA is TGTGCCAGCAGCTTAGCCGACAGAAAGAGCTCCTATAATTCACCCCTCCACTTT. Translated, it gives CASSLADRKSSYNSPLHF. J is TRBJ1-6 and V is TRBV7-2; D might be TRBD1 (5 bases). Looked up from germline, CDR1 is SGHTA and CDR2 is FQGNSA. Trimming left V 0 bases short and J 0 bases short, with 12 bases between. This CDR3 contains 18 residues.

In its sample, this clone was seen once. The chain has TRBV2 and TRBJ2-7; perhaps TRBD1 as D (6 bases). The length of the CDR3 is 14 residues. Germline V gene data show CDR1 as SNHLY and CDR2 as FYNNEI. The germline V and J ends were trimmed by 5 bases and 3 bases, with 14 bases remaining between them. CDR3 coding DNA: TGTGCCAGCAGTCTATGGACAGCGTACTACGAGCAGTACTTC. It translates to CASSLWTAYYEQYF. The full variable domain, with the rest looked up from reference TRBV2 and TRBJ2-7, is EPEVTQTPSHQVTQMGQEVILRCVPISNHLYFYWYRQILGQKVEFLVSFYNNEISEKSEIFDDQFSVERPDGSNFTLKIRSTKLEDSAMYFCASSLWTAYYEQYFGPGTRLTVT.